These 20 T cell receptor beta chains were all obtained from the same sample, sequenced in a study of shared clonotypes between healthy human individuals (dated by TCRdb to about 2020). Preparation of the library involved the immunoSEQ multiplex PCR assay. Entries here come from immuneACCESS through TCRdb and include only in-frame sequences with V and J called. Some clones fail to appear in such tables; in the studies checked, an unresolved V gene covers under half of the shortfall, and the cause of the remainder is unknown. A total of about 2.4 million clones appear in this sample, over 85% of them only once. The top ten constitute roughly 0.36% of the sample. Material for sequencing was naive CD4+ T cells from PBMCs. The cell subset or site label, read with the paper, signifies: CD45RA+ positively selected. The receptors shown here come from a man younger than 35 in good health. Some clones in this sample may be carry-over from other donors' samples.

The chain is built from TRBV7-3 and TRBJ2-1; 9 bases are a match to TRBD2. V lost 2 bases to trimming and J lost 2 bases; unmatched junction nucleotides: 7. The germline V gene has CDR1 SGHTA and CDR2 FQGTGA. The CDR3 length is 17 residues. The CDR3 here is CASSLAISGSPYNEQFF. As DNA, the CDR3 is TGTGCCAGCAGCTTAGCAATTAGCGGGAGCCCCTACAATGAGCAGTTCTTC. Full variable domain (rest looked up from reference TRBV7-3 and TRBJ2-1): GAGVSQTPSNKVTEKGKYVELRCDPISGHTALYWYRQSLGQGPEFLIYFQGTGAADDSGLPNDRFFAVRPEGSVSTLKIQRTERGDSAVYLCASSLAISGSPYNEQFFGPGTRLTVL.

J is TRBJ2-4 and V is TRBV5-4; possible D gene TRBD2, 5 bases. The CDR3 loop spans 17 amino acids. Deletions cut 4 bases from V and 1 base from J, with 18 bases between. Germline assignment: CDR1 SGHNT and CDR2 YYREEE (reference sequence). CDR3 DNA sequence: TGTGCCAGCAGCCATCAAACGGGGTCCAGTGCCAAAAACATTCAGTACTTC. This translates into CASSHQTGSSAKNIQYF.

The V gene is TRBV7-3, the J gene TRBJ2-1; 11 nucleotides line up with TRBD1. The CDR3 totals 15 residues. With 2 bases clipped from V and 6 bases from J, the junction kept 3 bases outside the gene matches. Germline V CDR1 and CDR2: SGHTA, FQGTGA. The DNA for the CDR3 is TGTGCCAGCAGCTTAGGTGGGACAGGGGGCAATGAGCAGTTCTTC. Amino acid sequence: CASSLGGTGGNEQFF.

The chain has TRBV7-3 and TRBJ2-1; D ambiguous. Trimming left V 7 bases short and J 5 bases short, with 12 bases between. The V gene's germline CDR1 is SGHTA and CDR2 FQGTGA. The CDR3 is 13 residues long. The CDR3 is CASNTGLNNEQFF. The CDR3 DNA reads TGTGCCAGCAACACCGGCCTAAACAATGAGCAGTTCTTC.

This rearrangement joins TRBV4-1 to TRBJ2-1; the match to TRBD2 covers 9 bases. The CDR3 extends over 20 amino acids. V lost 7 bases, J lost 0 bases, and 19 bases stayed unmatched. The germline gives CDR1 MGHRA, CDR2 YSYEKL. The CDR3, as DNA: TGCGCCAGCACGTGGGGGCGACTAGCGGTGCTCACAAGCTCCTACAATGAGCAGTTCTTC. Translating gives CASTWGRLAVLTSSYNEQFF.

The chain carries TRBV14 and TRBJ2-1, with D uncertain. Germline V gene sequence: CDR1 SGHDN, CDR2 FVKESK. CDR3 length equals 12 residues. The V end was cut by 1 base, the J end by 6 bases, with 4 bases between. The DNA for the CDR3 is TGTGCCAGCAGCCAAGCTTTCAATGAGCAGTTCTTC. Residues: CASSQAFNEQFF. Using reference TRBV14 and TRBJ2-1 for the parts outside the CDR3, the full variable domain is EAGVTQFPSHSVIEKGQTVTLRCDPISGHDNLYWYRRVMGKEIKFLLHFVKESKQDESGMPNNRFLAERTGGTYSTLKVQPAELEDSGVYFCASSQAFNEQFFGPGTRLTVL.

This chain joins TRBV4-3 and TRBJ1-2, with D maybe TRBD1 (6 bases). The V end lost 0 bases, the J end lost 2 bases, and 16 bases lay between the germline ends. Germline lookup yields CDR1 LGHNA and CDR2 YSLEER. The CDR3 length is 17 residues. CDR3 bases: TGCGCCAGCAGCCAAGAGTTGGGGGGCTCGAAAAACTATGGCTACACCTTC. Translated, it gives CASSQELGGSKNYGYTF.

The V call is TRBV27, the J call TRBJ2-2; D unclear. Germline V lookup: CDR1 MNHEY, CDR2 SMNVEV (reference sequence). CDR3 length: 17 amino acids. V gave up 3 bases and J gave up 0 bases, with 14 bases separating them. The CDR3 DNA sequence: TGTGCCAGCAGTTTCTTTCGGACCGTAGCGAACACCGGGGAGCTGTTTTTT. It specifies CASSFFRTVANTGELFF.

The rearrangement joins TRBV28 to TRBJ1-2; TRBD1 is a possible D gene (5 bases). V shed 1 base and J shed 6 bases, with 12 bases lying between them. Germline CDR1 is MDHEN and CDR2 is SYDVKM. The CDR3 runs 14 residues. The CDR3 loop reads CASSLFFRENGYTF. The CDR3 DNA sequence: TGTGCCAGCAGTTTATTTTTCAGGGAGAATGGCTACACCTTC.

The J gene is TRBJ2-6, the V gene TRBV2, with D maybe TRBD1 (5 bases). This CDR3 is built from 16 residues. Germline CDR1 SNHLY, CDR2 FYNNEI. V lost 6 bases and J lost 4, with 16 bases in between. Here the CDR3 reads CASRVNTGTGANVLTF. The CDR3 DNA reads as TGTGCCAGCAGAGTAAATACAGGAACCGGGGCCAACGTCCTGACTTTC.

This chain uses TRBV9 with TRBJ1-1; D unclear. Trimming took off 0 bases at V and 5 bases at J, with 11 bases between the two ends. This CDR3 is built from 14 residues. CDR1 is SGDLS, CDR2 YYNGEE, per germline. This chain's CDR3 is CASSVGSGETEAFF. Written as DNA, the CDR3 is TGTGCCAGCAGCGTAGGGTCGGGAGAAACTGAAGCTTTCTTT.

V usage is TRBV19 and J usage is TRBJ1-1; maybe TRBD1 (5 bases). V was cut by 3 bases and J by 5 bases, with 16 bases left in between. The CDR3 is 15 residues long. CDR1 LNHDA and CDR2 SQIVND come from the germline V gene (reference sequence). In DNA, the CDR3 is TGTGCCAGTAGTATCTTGGGGGGAGTCTATACTGAAGCTTTCTTT. Amino acid sequence: CASSILGGVYTEAFF.

The chain is built from TRBV28 and TRBJ1-1, with D tentatively TRBD1 (5 bases). Germline loops: CDR1 MDHEN, CDR2 SYDVKM. This CDR3 contains 15 residues. Trimming cost V 6 bases and J 0 bases, with 14 bases left between them. The CDR3 nucleotides read TGTGCCAGCAGCCCCGGACACCGCATGAACACTGAAGCTTTCTTT. Encoded protein: CASSPGHRMNTEAFF.

The V and J genes are TRBV18 and TRBJ2-7; D perhaps matches TRBD1 (7 bases). CDR1 and CDR2 (germline): KGHSH, LQKENI. Trimming took off 4 bases at V and 4 bases at J, with 23 bases between the two ends. The CDR3 length is 17 residues. The CDR3 reads CASSRIGAGQTTYEQYF. The CDR3 DNA reads TGTGCCAGCTCACGCATCGGCGCGGGACAGACTACTTACGAGCAGTACTTC.

The chain uses TRBV2 and TRBJ1-5; TRBD1 might be the D (6 bases). Germline CDR1 is SNHLY and CDR2 is FYNNEI. V dropped 6 bases and J dropped 0 bases, with 12 bases sitting between them. The CDR3 consists of 15 residues. CDR3 protein: CASSATGNSNQPQHF. The CDR3 DNA reads TGTGCCAGCAGCGCTACAGGGAATAGCAATCAGCCCCAGCATTTT.

This chain connects TRBV9 to TRBJ1-2; unclear D gene. Germline V gene data show CDR1 as SGDLS and CDR2 as YYNGEE. The CDR3 spans 12 residues. Trimming cost V 3 bases and J 8 bases, with 11 bases left between them. For the CDR3, the DNA is TGTGCCAGCAGCGCCTCGCGCCTCGGCTACACCTTC. Translating it yields CASSASRLGYTF. Drawing the rest from reference TRBV9 and TRBJ1-2, the complete variable domain is DSGVTQTPKHLITATGQRVTLRCSPRSGDLSVYWYQQSLDQGLQFLIQYYNGEERAKGNILERFSAQQFPDLHSELNLSSLELGDSALYFCASSASRLGYTFGSGTRLTVV.

The chain is built from TRBV11-2 and TRBJ2-1; TRBD2 matches 8 bases. Germline V CDR1 and CDR2: SGHAT, FQNNGV. Trimming at V came to 5 bases and at J to 6 bases, leaving 12 bases not matched to a gene. The CDR3 is 16 residues long. The CDR3 bases are TGTGCCAGCAGCCCCTACGGGAGGGCCAGTGGCAATGAGCAGTTCTTC. Amino acid sequence: CASSPYGRASGNEQFF.

The rearrangement uses TRBV7-6 and TRBJ2-5; 15 bases map to TRBD2. Trimming took 5 bases from V and 5 from J; bases not matched to a gene: 6. The CDR3 length is 16 residues. Germline assignment: CDR1 SGHVS and CDR2 FNYEAQ. The chain's CDR3 is CASSEGLAGGTETQYF. The CDR3 DNA sequence: TGTGCCAGCAGCGAGGGACTAGCGGGAGGAACGGAGACCCAGTACTTC.

This chain uses TRBV19 with TRBJ2-3; 7 nucleotides agree with TRBD1. Trimming at V came to 5 bases and at J to 4 bases, leaving 9 bases not matched to a gene. This CDR3 region has 15 residues. Germline V gene sequence: CDR1 LNHDA, CDR2 SQIVND (reference sequence). The CDR3 here is CASSPRRTGADTQYF. The CDR3, as DNA: TGTGCCAGTAGTCCCCGACGGACAGGCGCAGATACGCAGTATTTT. The whole variable domain, remainder taken from reference TRBV19 and TRBJ2-3, is DGGITQSPKYLFRKEGQNVTLSCEQNLNHDAMYWYRQDPGQGLRLIYYSQIVNDFQKGDIAEGYSVSREKKESFPLTVTSAQKNPTAFYLCASSPRRTGADTQYFGPGTRLTVL.

The chain has TRBV15 and TRBJ2-5, with 9 positions matching TRBD2. J gave up 1 base and V 2 bases, and 11 bases lay outside the gene matches. This CDR3 has 18 residues. Germline V gene lookup returns CDR1 LNHNV and CDR2 YYDKDF (reference sequence). The CDR3 reads CATSRKGRTSALQETQYF. As DNA, the CDR3 is TGTGCCACCAGCAGAAAGGGACGGACTAGCGCCCTCCAAGAGACCCAGTACTTC. The full variable domain, in which reference TRBV15 and TRBJ2-5 provide the parts outside the CDR3, is DAMVIQNPRYQVTQFGKPVTLSCSQTLNHNVMYWYQQKSSQAPKLLFHYYDKDFNNEADTPDNFQSRRPNTSFCFLDIRSPGLGDTAMYLCATSRKGRTSALQETQYFGPGTRLLVL.